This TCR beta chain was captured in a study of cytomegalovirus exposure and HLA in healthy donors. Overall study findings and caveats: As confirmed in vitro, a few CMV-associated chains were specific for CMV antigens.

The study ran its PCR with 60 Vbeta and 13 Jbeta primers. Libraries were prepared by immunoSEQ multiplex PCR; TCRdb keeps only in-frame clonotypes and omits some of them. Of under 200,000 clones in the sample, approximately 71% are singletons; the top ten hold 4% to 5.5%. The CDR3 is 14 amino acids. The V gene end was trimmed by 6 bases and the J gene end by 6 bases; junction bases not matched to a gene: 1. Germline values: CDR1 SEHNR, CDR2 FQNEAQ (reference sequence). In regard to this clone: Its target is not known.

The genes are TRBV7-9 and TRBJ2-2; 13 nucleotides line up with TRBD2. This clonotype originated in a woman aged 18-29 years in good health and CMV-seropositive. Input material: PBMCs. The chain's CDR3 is CASSTSGRAGELFF. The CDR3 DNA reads TGTGCCAGCAGTACTAGCGGGAGGGCCGGGGAGCTGTTTTTT.